Listed below are T cell receptor beta chains from one sample, sequenced in a study of a mutant IDH1 vaccine in newly diagnosed glioma. These TCRs' antigens remain unknown. TCRdb keeps only in-frame clones here, not all; method: immunoSEQ multiplex PCR. This sample has tens of thousands of clones, with around 80% found just once. The specimen comprised PBMCs, sampled from a glioma patient whose treatment included an IDH1 peptide vaccine. These receptors all stem from a man aged 25-45 years with glioma. Each CDR3 is given with its conserved first and last residue. D genes are given only for firm matches.

v_gene,j_gene,d_gene,CDR3aa
TRBV7-9,TRBJ2-2,-,CATPGSENTGELFF
TRBV5-4,TRBJ2-5,-,CASSLEVGGSETQYF
TRBV11-2,TRBJ2-5,-,CASSLVRGTTGSLGETQYF
TRBV5-6,TRBJ2-2,TRBD1,CASSSSGTANTGELFF
TRBV27,TRBJ1-1,-,CASSPGRGESNTEAFF
TRBV30,TRBJ1-1,TRBD1,CALQTGRTEAFF
TRBV6-5,TRBJ2-7,-,CASSRGTDADEQYF
TRBV7-2,TRBJ2-7,TRBD2,CASSLGGYSYEQYF
TRBV11-2,TRBJ2-7,TRBD1,CASSPQMGTAEQYF
TRBV30,TRBJ2-1,TRBD2,CAWTTNWGGYNEQFF